Below, 19 T cell receptor beta chains from the same sample are listed, as sequenced in a study of kidney transplant recipient with SARS-CoV-2 infection. One entry per CDR3 protein results from TCRdb running MiXCR on the reads. The sample records approximately 250,000 distinct CDR3 sequences, 29% being singletons. The starting material was a blood sample, obtained at baseline and between days 110 and 120 from a kidney transplant recipient. These receptors were taken from a male patient aged 30 to 39 who had COVID-19 and was a kidney transplant recipient. The T cells may come from the graft donor.

Worth noting for this clonotype: This probably arose from a read error, given a far larger clone one base away. V usage is TRBV12-3 or TRBV12-4 and J usage is TRBJ2-4; D may be TRBD2 (7 bases). The tail of the sequence fits TRBJ2-3 better, so the J call may be wrong. The CDR3 has 13 amino acids. Here the CDR3 reads CASSSGGTDAQYF. DNA of the CDR3: TGTGCCAGCTCTTCGGGGGGCACAGATGCGCAGTATTTT.

This clonotype has more than one count but fewer than ten. The V and J genes are TRBV5-3 and TRBJ1-2; D ambiguous. TRBV5-3 has ORF status, its function being uncertain. Trimming took 6 bases from V and 4 from J, leaving 22 bases between them. This CDR3 has 16 amino acids. CDR3 nucleotide sequence: TGTGCCAGAATGCTTGGAGTGGTGAGAAAGACCTATGGCTACACCTTC. Its protein product is CARMLGVVRKTYGYTF.

Only one count was recorded for this clonotype. This could be a read error, since a much larger clone is one nucleotide away. The final CDR3 position lacks the conserved phenylalanine or tryptophan, pointing to a likely read error. V usage is TRBV7-9 and J usage is TRBJ1-2; D is undetermined. Trimming took off 5 bases at V and 4 bases at J, with 23 bases between the two ends. CDR3 size: 17 residues. The germline gives CDR1 SEHNR, CDR2 FQNEAQ (reference sequence). The CDR3 DNA follows: TGTGCCAGCAGCAACCGAAAATACCATGGAAAGACCTATGGCTACACCTCC. This gives the protein CASSNRKYHGKTYGYTS.

With respect to this clonotype: Mismatch with germline at one junction end may stem from a read error. The chain couples TRBV20-1 to TRBJ2-2; D may be TRBD2 (6 bases). Germline V gene sequence: CDR1 DFQATT, CDR2 SNEGSKA (reference sequence). CDR3 length: 14 amino acids. The CDR3 here is CGASPWEAGGELFF. CDR3 in DNA: TGCGGTGCTTCACCCTGGGAGGCAGGCGGGGAGCTGTTTTTT.

This clonotype was recorded once. This sequence may be a read error, since a much larger clone differs from it by one base. This rearrangement joins TRBV6-1 to TRBJ2-2; no firm D call. The CDR3 is 13 residues long. Germline V CDR1 and CDR2: MNHNS, SASEGT. V was cut by 9 bases and J by 3 bases, with 11 bases left in between. This CDR3 reads CASRTEDTGELFF. The CDR3 DNA reads TGTGCCAGTCGGACCGAAGACACCGGGGAGCTGTTTTTT.

This clonotype was observed once. This may come from a read error, since a much larger clone is one base off. The rearrangement joins TRBV12-3 or TRBV12-4 to TRBJ2-5, with 8 positions matching TRBD1. The CDR3 runs 13 residues. J gave up 4 bases and V 8 bases, and 6 bases lay outside the gene matches. The CDR3 is CASGSGGGETQYF. The CDR3 DNA reads as TGTGCCAGCGGATCAGGGGGCGGAGAGACCCAGTACTTC.

This clonotype showed up many times. The chain recombines TRBV7-2 with TRBJ1-2; no clear D. CDR1 is SGHTA and CDR2 is FQGNSA in the germline V gene. This CDR3 has 17 residues. V was cut by 4 bases and J by 4 bases, with 22 bases left in between. CDR3 sequence (DNA): TGTGCCAGCAGCTGGAAATGCAGAGACGGAAAGACCTATGGCTACACCTTC. Its translation: CASSWKCRDGKTYGYTF. The full variable domain, in which reference TRBV7-2 and TRBJ1-2 provide the parts outside the CDR3, is GAGVSQSPSNKVTEKGKDVELRCDPISGHTALYWYRQSLGQGLEFLIYFQGNSAPDKSGLPSDRFSAERTGGSVSTLTIQRTQQEDSAVYLCASSWKCRDGKTYGYTFGSGTRLTVV.

This clonotype was counted once. A much larger clone lies a single base off, so this may be a read error. This chain joins TRBV2 and TRBJ2-7; 9 bases align to TRBD1. Germline loops: CDR1 SNHLY, CDR2 FYNNEI. CDR3 length: 15 residues. The CDR3: CASIRTGDIGYEQCF. The CDR3 DNA reads as TGTGCCAGCATCAGGACAGGGGATATCGGCTACGAGCAGTGCTTC.

To note about this clonotype: A much larger clone sits a single nucleotide away, making a read error possible. The chain links TRBV12-3 or TRBV12-4 to TRBJ2-1; D is possibly TRBD1 (6 bases). There are 16 residues in the CDR3. The CDR3, as DNA: TGTACCAGCAGTCAACCCCTGACAGGATCCTACAATGAGCAGTTCTTC. Translating gives CTSSQPLTGSYNEQFF.

This clonotype was seen many times. This rearrangement joins TRBV11-3 to TRBJ2-1, with 8 bases identical to TRBD2. Germline values: CDR1 SGHNT, CDR2 YENEEA. Losses at the gene ends were 6 bases for V and 5 bases for J; bases not matched to a gene: 6. This CDR3 contains 14 residues. The CDR3 coding sequence is TGTGCCAGCAGTCTGACTAGCGCAAACAATGAGCAGTTCTTC. It is translated as CASSLTSANNEQFF.

This clonotype was detected only a few times. The chain couples TRBV7-2 to TRBJ2-1, with D possibly matching TRBD1 (6 bases). Germline V lookup: CDR1 SGHTA, CDR2 FQGNSA. This CDR3 region has 14 residues. V shed 7 bases and J shed 7 bases, with 17 bases lying between them. CDR3 in DNA: TGTGCCAGCAACCCCGACACCCAGGGGAATGAGCAGTTCTTC. Amino acids: CASNPDTQGNEQFF.

This clonotype was detected many times. Mismatch with germline at one junction end may stem from a read error. The chain has TRBV19 and TRBJ1-5, with D possibly being TRBD1 (5 bases). Germline CDR1 LNHDA, CDR2 SQIVND (reference sequence). The CDR3 is 16 residues long. The CDR3 DNA reads as TGTGCCAGTAGTCTAGAAGTTGGAGGGGCCGGTCAGCCCCAGCATTTT. As protein: CASSLEVGGAGQPQHF. Together with reference TRBV19 and TRBJ1-5, the CDR3 gives the full variable domain: DGGITQSPKYLFRKEGQNVTLSCEQNLNHDAMYWYRQDPGQGLRLIYYSQIVNDFQKGDIAEGYSVSREKKESFPLTVTSAQKNPTAFYLCASSLEVGGAGQPQHFGDGTRLSIL.

There are many counts of this clonotype. V usage is TRBV10-3 and J usage is TRBJ2-7; 9 nucleotides agree with TRBD2. Germline values: CDR1 ENHRY, CDR2 SYGVKD. The CDR3 loop spans 13 amino acids. J lost 6 bases, V lost 7 bases, and 7 bases had no gene match. CDR3 bases: TGTGCCATCAACCTTAGCGGGGGTCCCGAGCAGTACTTC. This translates into CAINLSGGPEQYF.

This clonotype has ten or more counts. This chain connects TRBV27 to TRBJ1-2, with TRBD1 matching over 9 bases. Germline V lookup: CDR1 MNHEY, CDR2 SMNVEV (reference sequence). The CDR3 runs 17 residues. V lost 2 bases to trimming and J lost 1 base; unmatched junction nucleotides: 8. Written as DNA, the CDR3 is TGTGCCAGCAGTTTAACCCCGGGACAGGGCTTTAACTATGGCTACACCTTC. Protein: CASSLTPGQGFNYGYTF.

This clonotype was counted ten times or more. This chain connects TRBV6-6 to TRBJ1-2; 10 nucleotides agree with TRBD1. This CDR3 is built from 16 residues. V was pared by 0 bases and J by 8 bases, with 9 bases of the junction left unmatched. Germline V gene data show CDR1 as MNHNY and CDR2 as SVGAGI (reference sequence). Here the CDR3 reads CASSYSAVTGGNGYTF. The CDR3 DNA follows: TGTGCCAGCAGTTACTCCGCCGTGACAGGGGGCAACGGCTACACCTTC.

Concerning this clonotype itself: A junction end diverges from the germline sequence, so it may reflect a read error. This chain links TRBV29-1 with TRBJ1-2, with 8 positions matching TRBD1. Germline V gene lookup returns CDR1 SQVTM and CDR2 ANQGSEA. This CDR3 spans 15 amino acids. This CDR3 reads CSVAVDRVDNHGYTF. The CDR3 bases are TGCAGCGTTGCAGTGGACAGGGTCGATAACCATGGCTACACCTTC.

This clonotype showed up just a few times. V gene TRBV6-1 combines with J gene TRBJ2-1; D remains unclear. Trimming shortened V by 1 base and J by 2 bases, and 12 bases separated the two germline ends. The germline V gene has CDR1 MNHNS and CDR2 SASEGT. CDR3 length: 16 amino acids. CDR3: CASSEVTQTPYNEQFF. CDR3 DNA: TGTGCCAGCAGTGAAGTAACGCAAACCCCCTACAATGAGCAGTTCTTC.

This clonotype was recorded at least ten times. The J gene is TRBJ2-2, the V gene TRBV5-1; 10 nucleotides align to TRBD2. Per the germline V gene, CDR1 is SGHRS and CDR2 is YFSETQ. There are 20 residues in the CDR3. The V segment lost 4 bases and the J segment 2 bases; nucleotides outside the gene matches: 17. Here the CDR3 reads CASSRPPLTGTSVNTGELFF. CDR3 DNA: TGCGCCAGCAGCCGCCCGCCCCTTACCGGGACTAGCGTAAACACCGGGGAGCTGTTTTTT.

In this sample, this clonotype turned up once. The V call is TRBV21-1, the J call TRBJ1-5. TRBV21-1 is a recognized pseudogene. This CDR3 is 17 amino acids long. CDR3 nucleotide sequence: TGTGCCAGCAGAATATGGATAGCTACATTGGCATCATCAGCCCAGCATTTT. Its translation is CASRIWIATLASSAQHF.